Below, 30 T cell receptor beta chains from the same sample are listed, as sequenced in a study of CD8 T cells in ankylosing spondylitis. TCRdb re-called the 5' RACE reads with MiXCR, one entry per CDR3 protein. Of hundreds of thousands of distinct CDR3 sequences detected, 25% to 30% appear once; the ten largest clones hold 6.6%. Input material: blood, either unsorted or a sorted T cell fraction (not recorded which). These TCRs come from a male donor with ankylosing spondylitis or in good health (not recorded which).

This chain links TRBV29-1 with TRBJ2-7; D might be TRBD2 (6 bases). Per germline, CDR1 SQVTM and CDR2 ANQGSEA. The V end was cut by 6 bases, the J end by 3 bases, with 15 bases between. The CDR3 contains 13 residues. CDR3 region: CSVQPGLLYEQYF. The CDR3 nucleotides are TGCAGCGTCCAACCGGGACTCCTCTACGAGCAGTACTTC.

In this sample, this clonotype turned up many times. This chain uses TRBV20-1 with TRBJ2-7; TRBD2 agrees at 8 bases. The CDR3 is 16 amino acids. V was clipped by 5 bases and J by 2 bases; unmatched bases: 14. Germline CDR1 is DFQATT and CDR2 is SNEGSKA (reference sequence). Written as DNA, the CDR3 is TGCAGTGCTTCTCGGCTTCGGAGGACTAGCACCTACGAGCAGTACTTC. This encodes CSASRLRRTSTYEQYF.

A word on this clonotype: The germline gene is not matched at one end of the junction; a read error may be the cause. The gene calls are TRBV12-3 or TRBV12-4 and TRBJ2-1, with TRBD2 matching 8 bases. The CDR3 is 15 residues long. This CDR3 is CASSFLSGGGNKQFF. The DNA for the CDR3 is TGTGCCAGCAGTTTCTTGTCGGGGGGGGGCAATAAGCAGTTCTTC.

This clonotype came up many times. CDR3 protein: CASSQDPWGTDTQYF. As DNA, the CDR3 is TGTGCCAGCAGCCAAGACCCCTGGGGAACAGATACGCAGTATTTT. The genes are TRBV13 and TRBJ2-3; D is uncertain. Between the trimmed V and J ends, which lost 5 bases and 3 bases, there was a span of 15 bases. The CDR3 sequence is 15 residues long. Germline V gene sequence: CDR1 PRHDT, CDR2 FYEKMQ (reference sequence). Drawing the rest from reference TRBV13 and TRBJ2-3, the complete variable domain is AAGVIQSPRHLIKEKRETATLKCYPIPRHDTVYWYQQGPGQDPQFLISFYEKMQSDKGSIPDRFSAQQFSDYHSELNMSSLELGDSALYFCASSQDPWGTDTQYFGPGTRLTVL.

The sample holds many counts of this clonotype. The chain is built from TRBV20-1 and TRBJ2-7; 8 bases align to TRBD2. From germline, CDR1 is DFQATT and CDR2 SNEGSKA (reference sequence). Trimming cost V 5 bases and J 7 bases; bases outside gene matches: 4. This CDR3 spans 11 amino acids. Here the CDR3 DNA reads TGCAGTGCTCAGCGGGAGAGGGAGCAGTACTTC. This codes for CSAQREREQYF.

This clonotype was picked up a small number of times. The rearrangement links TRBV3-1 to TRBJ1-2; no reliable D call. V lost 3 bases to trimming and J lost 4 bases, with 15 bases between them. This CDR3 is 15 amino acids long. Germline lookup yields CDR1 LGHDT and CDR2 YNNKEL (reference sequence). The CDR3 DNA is TGTGCCAGCAGCCATACGGATTGGCCCCTCTATGGCTACACCTTC. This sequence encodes CASSHTDWPLYGYTF.

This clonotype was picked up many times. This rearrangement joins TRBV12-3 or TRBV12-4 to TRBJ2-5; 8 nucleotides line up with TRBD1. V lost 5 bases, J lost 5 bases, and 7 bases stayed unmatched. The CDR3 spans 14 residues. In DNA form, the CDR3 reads TGTGCCAGCAGTCGAGACAGGGGTTGGGAGACCCAGTACTTC. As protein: CASSRDRGWETQYF.

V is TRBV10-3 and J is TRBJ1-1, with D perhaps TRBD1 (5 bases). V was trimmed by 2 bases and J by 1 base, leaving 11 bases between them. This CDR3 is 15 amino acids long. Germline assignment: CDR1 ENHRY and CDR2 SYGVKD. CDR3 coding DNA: TGTGCCATCAGTGAGGGGGGTAGTGAGAACACTGAAGCTTTCTTT. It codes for CAISEGGSENTEAFF.

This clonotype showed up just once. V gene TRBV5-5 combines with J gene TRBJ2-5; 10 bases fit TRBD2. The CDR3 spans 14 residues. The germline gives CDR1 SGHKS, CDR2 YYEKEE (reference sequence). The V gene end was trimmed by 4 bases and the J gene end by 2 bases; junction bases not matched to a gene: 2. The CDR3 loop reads CASSTTSGQETQYF. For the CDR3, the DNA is TGTGCCAGCAGCACGACTAGCGGGCAAGAGACCCAGTACTTC.

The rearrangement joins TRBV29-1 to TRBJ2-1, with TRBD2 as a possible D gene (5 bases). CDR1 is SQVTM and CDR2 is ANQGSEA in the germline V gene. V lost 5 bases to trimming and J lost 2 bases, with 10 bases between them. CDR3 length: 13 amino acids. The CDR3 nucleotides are TGCAGCGTTAGCCCGGGAACCTACAATGAGCAGTTCTTC. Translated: CSVSPGTYNEQFF.

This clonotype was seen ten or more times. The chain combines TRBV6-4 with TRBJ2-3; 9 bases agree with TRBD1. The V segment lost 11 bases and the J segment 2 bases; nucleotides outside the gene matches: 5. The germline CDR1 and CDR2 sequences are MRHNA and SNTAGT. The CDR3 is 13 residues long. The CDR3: CASGTGHTDTQYF. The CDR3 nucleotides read TGTGCCTCCGGGACAGGGCACACAGATACGCAGTATTTT.

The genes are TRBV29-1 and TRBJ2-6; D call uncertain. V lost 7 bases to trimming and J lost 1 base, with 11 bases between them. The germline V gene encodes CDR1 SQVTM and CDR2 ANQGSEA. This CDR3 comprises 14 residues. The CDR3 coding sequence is TGCAGCGCCCATGGCGGTTCTGGGGCCAACGTCCTGACTTTC. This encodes CSAHGGSGANVLTF.

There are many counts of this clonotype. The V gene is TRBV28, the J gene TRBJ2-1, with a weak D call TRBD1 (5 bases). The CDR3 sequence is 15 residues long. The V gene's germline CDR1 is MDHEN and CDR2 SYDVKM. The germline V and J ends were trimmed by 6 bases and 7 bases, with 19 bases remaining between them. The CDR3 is CASRLRVRADNEQFF. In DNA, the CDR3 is TGTGCCAGCAGACTCAGGGTTCGTGCGGATAATGAGCAGTTCTTC.

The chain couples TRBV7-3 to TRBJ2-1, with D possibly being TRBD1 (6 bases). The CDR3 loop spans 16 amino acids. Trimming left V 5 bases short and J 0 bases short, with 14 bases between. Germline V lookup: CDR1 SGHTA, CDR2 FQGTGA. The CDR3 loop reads CASSNLGQSSYNEQFF. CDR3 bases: TGTGCCAGCAGCAACCTCGGACAGAGCTCCTACAATGAGCAGTTCTTC.

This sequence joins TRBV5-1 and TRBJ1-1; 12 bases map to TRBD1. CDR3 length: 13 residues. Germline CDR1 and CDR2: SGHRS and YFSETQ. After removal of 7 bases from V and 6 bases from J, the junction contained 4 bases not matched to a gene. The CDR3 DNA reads TGCGCCAGCTCGGGACAGGGGGCGGCTGAAGCTTTCTTT. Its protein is CASSGQGAAEAFF. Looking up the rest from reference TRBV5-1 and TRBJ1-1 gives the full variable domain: KAGVTQTPRYLIKTRGQQVTLSCSPISGHRSVSWYQQTPGQGLQFLFEYFSETQRNKGNFPGRFSGRQFSNSRSEMNVSTLELGDSALYLCASSGQGAAEAFFGQGTRLTVV.

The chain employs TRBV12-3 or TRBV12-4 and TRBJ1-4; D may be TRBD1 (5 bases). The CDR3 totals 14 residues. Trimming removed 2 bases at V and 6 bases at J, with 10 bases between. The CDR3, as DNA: TGTGCCAGCAGTTTACGGCAGGGTGATGAAAAACTGTTTTTT. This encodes CASSLRQGDEKLFF.

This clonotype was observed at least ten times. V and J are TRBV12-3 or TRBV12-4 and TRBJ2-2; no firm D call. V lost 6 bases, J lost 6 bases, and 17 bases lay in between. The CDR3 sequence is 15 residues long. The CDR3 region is CASSPGLRTAGELFF. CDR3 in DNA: TGTGCCAGCAGCCCCGGCCTCAGAACGGCCGGGGAGCTGTTTTTT.

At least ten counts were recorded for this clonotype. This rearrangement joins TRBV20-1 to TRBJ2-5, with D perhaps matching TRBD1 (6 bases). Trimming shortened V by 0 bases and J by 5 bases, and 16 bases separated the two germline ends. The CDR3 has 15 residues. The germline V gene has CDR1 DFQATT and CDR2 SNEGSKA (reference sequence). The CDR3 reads CSAREGGSYSETQYF. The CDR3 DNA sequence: TGCAGTGCTAGAGAAGGGGGTTCGTACTCGGAGACCCAGTACTTC.

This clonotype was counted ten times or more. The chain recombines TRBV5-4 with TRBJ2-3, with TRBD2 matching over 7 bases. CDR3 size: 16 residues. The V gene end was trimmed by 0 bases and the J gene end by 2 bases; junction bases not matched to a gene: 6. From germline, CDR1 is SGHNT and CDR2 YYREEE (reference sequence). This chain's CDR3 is CASSLDSGRHTDTQYF. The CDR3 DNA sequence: TGTGCCAGCAGCTTGGATTCCGGGAGGCACACAGATACGCAGTATTTT.

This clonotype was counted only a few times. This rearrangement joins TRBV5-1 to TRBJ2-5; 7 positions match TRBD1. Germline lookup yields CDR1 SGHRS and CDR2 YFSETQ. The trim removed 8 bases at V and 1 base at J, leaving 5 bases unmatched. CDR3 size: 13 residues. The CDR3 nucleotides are TGCGCCAGTACAGGGGCGGGCCAAGAGACCCAGTACTTC. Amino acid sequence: CASTGAGQETQYF.

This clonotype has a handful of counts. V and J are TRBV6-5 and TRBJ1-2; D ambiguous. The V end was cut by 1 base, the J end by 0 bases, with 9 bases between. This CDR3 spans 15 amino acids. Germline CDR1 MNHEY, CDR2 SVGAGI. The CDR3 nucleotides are TGTGCCAGCAGTTACTGGGGAGATACTAACTATGGCTACACCTTC. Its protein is CASSYWGDTNYGYTF.

The CDR3 reads CSVEARLRRTDTQYF. The CDR3 DNA sequence: TGCAGCGTTGAGGCCCGCTTGCGGCGCACAGATACGCAGTATTTT. The chain employs TRBV29-1 and TRBJ2-3; D ambiguous. The germline V and J ends were trimmed by 3 bases and 1 base, with 14 bases remaining between them. This CDR3 is 15 amino acids long. CDR1 is SQVTM and CDR2 is ANQGSEA in the germline V gene.

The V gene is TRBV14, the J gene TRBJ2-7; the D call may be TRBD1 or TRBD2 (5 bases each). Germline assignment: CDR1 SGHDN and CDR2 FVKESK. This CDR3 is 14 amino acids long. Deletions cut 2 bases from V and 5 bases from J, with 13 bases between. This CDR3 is CASSQSGLGHEQYF. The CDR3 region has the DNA TGTGCCAGCAGCCAATCGGGCCTGGGACACGAGCAGTACTTC.

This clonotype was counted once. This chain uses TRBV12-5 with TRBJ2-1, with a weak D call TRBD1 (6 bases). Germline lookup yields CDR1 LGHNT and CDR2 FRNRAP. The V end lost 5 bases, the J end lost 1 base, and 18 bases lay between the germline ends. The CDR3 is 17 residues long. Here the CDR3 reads CASGKGSKTGSYNEQFF. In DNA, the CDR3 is TGTGCTAGTGGTAAGGGGTCAAAGACAGGTTCCTACAATGAGCAGTTCTTC.

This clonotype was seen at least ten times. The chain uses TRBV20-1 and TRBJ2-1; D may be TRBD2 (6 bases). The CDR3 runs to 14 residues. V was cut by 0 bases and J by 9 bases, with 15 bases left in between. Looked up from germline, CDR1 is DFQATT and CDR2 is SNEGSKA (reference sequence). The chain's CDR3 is CSARDNRGFGEQFF. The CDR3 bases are TGCAGTGCTAGAGATAATCGGGGGTTCGGTGAGCAGTTCTTC.

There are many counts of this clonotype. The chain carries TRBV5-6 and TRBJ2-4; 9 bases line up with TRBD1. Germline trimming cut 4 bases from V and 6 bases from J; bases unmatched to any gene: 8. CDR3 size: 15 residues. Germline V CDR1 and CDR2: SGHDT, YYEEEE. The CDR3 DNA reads TGTGCCAGCAGCAAAACCGGGACAGGGTTAAACATTCAGTACTTC. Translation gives CASSKTGTGLNIQYF.

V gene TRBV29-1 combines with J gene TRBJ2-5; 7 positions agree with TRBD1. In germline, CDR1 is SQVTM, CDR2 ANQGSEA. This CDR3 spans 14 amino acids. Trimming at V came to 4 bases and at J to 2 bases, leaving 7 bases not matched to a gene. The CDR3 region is CSVVRGPGQETQYF. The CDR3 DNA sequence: TGCAGCGTTGTAAGGGGGCCGGGGCAAGAGACCCAGTACTTC. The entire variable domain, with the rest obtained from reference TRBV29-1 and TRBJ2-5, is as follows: SAVISQKPSRDICQRGTSLTIQCQVDSQVTMMFWYRQQPGQSLTLIATANQGSEATYESGFVIDKFPISRPNLTFSTLTVSNMSPEDSSIYLCSVVRGPGQETQYFGPGTRLLVL.

DNA of the CDR3: TGTGCCATCAGTGAGGTATGGCTAGCGGAGGACCCTCGCAATGAGCAGTTCTTC. Translating it yields CAISEVWLAEDPRNEQFF. The chain couples TRBV10-3 to TRBJ2-1; 7 positions agree with TRBD2. CDR1 ENHRY and CDR2 SYGVKD come from the germline V gene. This CDR3 is built from 18 residues. The V segment lost 2 bases and the J segment 6 bases; nucleotides outside the gene matches: 16.

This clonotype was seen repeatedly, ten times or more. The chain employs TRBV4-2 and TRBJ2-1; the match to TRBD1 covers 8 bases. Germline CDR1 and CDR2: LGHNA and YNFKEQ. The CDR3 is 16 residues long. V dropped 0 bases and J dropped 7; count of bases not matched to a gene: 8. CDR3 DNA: TGTGCCAGCAGCCAAGATCGGCAGGGGGCTTTGAATGAGCAGTTCTTC. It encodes CASSQDRQGALNEQFF.

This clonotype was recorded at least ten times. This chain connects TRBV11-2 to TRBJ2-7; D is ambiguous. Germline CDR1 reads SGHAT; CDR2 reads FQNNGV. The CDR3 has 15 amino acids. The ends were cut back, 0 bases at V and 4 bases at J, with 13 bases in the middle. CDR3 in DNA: TGTGCCAGCAGCTTAGATGACGGGTTCGGGTACGAGCAGTACTTC. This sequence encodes CASSLDDGFGYEQYF. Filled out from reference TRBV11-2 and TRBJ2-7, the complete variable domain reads EAGVAQSPRYKIIEKRQSVAFWCNPISGHATLYWYQQILGQGPKLLIQFQNNGVVDDSQLPKDRFSAERLKGVDSTLKIQPAKLEDSAVYLCASSLDDGFGYEQYFGPGTRLTVT.